This T cell receptor beta chain stems from a study of T cells in localized non-small cell lung cancer. General study results and limits: Heterogeneity cannot be ruled out, as sequencing used one tumor region only. Exceeding tumor, uninvolved adjacent lung had the highest T cell clonality.

A word on this clone: The antigen is unknown.

In germline, CDR1 is SGHNT, CDR2 YYREEE (reference sequence). The CDR3 contains 15 residues. Germline trimming cut 0 bases from V and 8 bases from J; bases unmatched to any gene: 8. Data came from immunoSEQ multiplex PCR; TCRdb stores just in-frame clones and leaves some out. The table includes under 150,000 clones, approximately 88% detected once. The chain uses TRBV5-4 and TRBJ1-1, with TRBD1 matching 9 bases. The source of this sequence is a female donor of 60 years or more with stage I lung adenocarcinoma. Sequences were derived from peripheral blood, sampled before any cancer treatment. The CDR3 protein is CASSLVGQGGVEAFF. Written as DNA, the CDR3 is TGTGCCAGCAGCTTGGTGGGACAGGGAGGGGTGGAAGCTTTCTTT.